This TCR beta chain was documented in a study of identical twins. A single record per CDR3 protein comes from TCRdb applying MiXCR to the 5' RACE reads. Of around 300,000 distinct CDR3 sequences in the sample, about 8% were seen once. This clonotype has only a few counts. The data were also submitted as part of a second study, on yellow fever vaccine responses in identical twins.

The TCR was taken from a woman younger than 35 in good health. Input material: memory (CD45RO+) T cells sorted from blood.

The CDR3 is CASSLEGRKNIQYF. The CDR3 nucleotides read TGTGCCAGCAGCTTGGAGGGTAGGAAAAACATTCAGTACTTC. The gene calls are TRBV5-5 and TRBJ2-4; no clear D. Germline values: CDR1 SGHKS, CDR2 YYEKEE (reference sequence). The CDR3 runs 14 residues. V dropped 0 bases and J dropped 4 bases, with 8 bases sitting between them.